This T cell receptor (beta chain) emerged from a study of control samples from healthy donors and cancer patients. Method: immunoSEQ multiplex PCR; TCRdb's copy keeps in-frame clones and lacks some. The table includes around 93,000 clones, roughly 92% detected once. The CDR3 is 15 residues long. The germline V and J ends were trimmed by 9 bases and 4 bases, with 18 bases remaining between them. Germline CDR1 reads LNHDA; CDR2 reads SQIVND (reference sequence). The chain joins TRBV19 to TRBJ1-4; D unclear. The specimen was blood. This clonotype was obtained from a human donor in good health. The donor label of this sample is uncertain. The CDR3 protein is CASRPSYISNEKLFF. In DNA, the CDR3 is TGTGCCAGCCGACCTTCCTACATAAGTAATGAAAAACTGTTTTTT.